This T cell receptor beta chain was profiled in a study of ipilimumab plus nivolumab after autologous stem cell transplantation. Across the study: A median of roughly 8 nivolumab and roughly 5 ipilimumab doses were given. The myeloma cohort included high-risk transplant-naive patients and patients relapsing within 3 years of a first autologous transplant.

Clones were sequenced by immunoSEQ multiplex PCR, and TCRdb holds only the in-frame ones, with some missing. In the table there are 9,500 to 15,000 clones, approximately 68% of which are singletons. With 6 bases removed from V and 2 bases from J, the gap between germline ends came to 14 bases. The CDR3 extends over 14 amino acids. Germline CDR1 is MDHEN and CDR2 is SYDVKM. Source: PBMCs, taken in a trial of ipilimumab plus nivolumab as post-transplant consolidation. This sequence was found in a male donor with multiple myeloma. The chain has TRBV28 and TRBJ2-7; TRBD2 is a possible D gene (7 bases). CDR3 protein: CASRVGGHPYEQYF. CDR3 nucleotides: TGTGCCAGCAGAGTCGGGGGGCACCCCTACGAGCAGTACTTC.